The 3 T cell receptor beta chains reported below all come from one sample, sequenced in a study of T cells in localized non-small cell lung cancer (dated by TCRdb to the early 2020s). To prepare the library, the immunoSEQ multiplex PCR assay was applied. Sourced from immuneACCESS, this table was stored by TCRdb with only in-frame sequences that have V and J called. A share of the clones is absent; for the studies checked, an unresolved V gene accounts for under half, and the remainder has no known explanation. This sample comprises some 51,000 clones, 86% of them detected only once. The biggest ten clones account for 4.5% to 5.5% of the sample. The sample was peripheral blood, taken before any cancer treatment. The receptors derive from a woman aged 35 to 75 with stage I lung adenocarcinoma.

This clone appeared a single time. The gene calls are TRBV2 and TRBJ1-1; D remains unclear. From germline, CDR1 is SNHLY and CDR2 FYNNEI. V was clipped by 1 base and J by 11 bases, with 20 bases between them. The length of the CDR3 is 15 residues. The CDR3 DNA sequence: TGTGCCAGCAGTGAAGATACCCGAGGGAGGTCGGACGCTTTCTTT. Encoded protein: CASSEDTRGRSDAFF.

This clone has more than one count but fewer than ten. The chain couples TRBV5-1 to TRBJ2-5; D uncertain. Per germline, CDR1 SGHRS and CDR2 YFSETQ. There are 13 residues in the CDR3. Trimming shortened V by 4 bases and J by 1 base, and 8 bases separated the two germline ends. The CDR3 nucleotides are TGCGCCAGCAGCAAAGTGGGCCAAGAGACCCAGTACTTC. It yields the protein CASSKVGQETQYF.

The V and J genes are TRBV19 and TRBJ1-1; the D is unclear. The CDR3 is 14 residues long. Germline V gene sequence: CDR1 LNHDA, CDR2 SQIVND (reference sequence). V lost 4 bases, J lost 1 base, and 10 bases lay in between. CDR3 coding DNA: TGTGCCAGTAGTAGGACGGGCCGGAACACTGAAGCTTTCTTT. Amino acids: CASSRTGRNTEAFF.